One sample yielded the 9 T cell receptor beta chains listed below, sequenced in a study of blood T cell repertoires in COVID-19. TCRdb's copy holds only in-frame clones and misses some; the assay was immunoSEQ multiplex PCR. The sample consists of around 270,000 clones, more than 85% of them appearing once. Sequencing used peripheral blood. Every receptor here comes from a person aged 18 to 30 with COVID-19, enrolled during active disease.

The rearrangement uses TRBV24-1 and TRBJ2-2; TRBD1 agrees at 9 bases. The V segment lost 3 bases and the J segment 3 bases; nucleotides outside the gene matches: 16. CDR3 size: 20 residues. Per germline, CDR1 KGHDR and CDR2 SFDVKD. The CDR3 sequence is CATSDDPGQGMRTYTGELFF. The CDR3 DNA sequence: TGTGCCACCAGTGATGATCCGGGACAGGGTATGCGAACCTACACCGGGGAGCTGTTTTTT.

CDR3 bases: TGTGCCAGCAGTTTCAGGGAAGAGACCCAGTACTTC. Translating gives CASSFREETQYF. V usage is TRBV6-6 and J usage is TRBJ2-5; D perhaps matches TRBD1 (5 bases). Germline lookup yields CDR1 MNHNY and CDR2 SVGAGI (reference sequence). The CDR3 sequence is 12 residues long. The germline V and J ends were trimmed by 4 bases and 3 bases, with 6 bases remaining between them.

This clone occurred a few times. The rearrangement uses TRBV5-4 and TRBJ1-4; 10 bases fit TRBD1. The CDR3 length is 15 residues. Germline values: CDR1 SGHNT, CDR2 YYREEE (reference sequence). With 4 bases clipped from V and 8 bases from J, the junction kept 8 bases outside the gene matches. This chain's CDR3 is CASSNRQGAEEKLFF. CDR3 nucleotide sequence: TGTGCCAGCAGCAACCGACAGGGGGCGGAAGAAAAACTGTTTTTT.

This clone was counted a single time. The gene calls are TRBV19 and TRBJ2-3; TRBD1 matches at 7 bases. The V and J ends lost 7 bases and 1 base, in that order; junction bases with no gene match: 8. This CDR3 has 15 amino acids. The germline CDR1 and CDR2 sequences are LNHDA and SQIVND (reference sequence). The CDR3 is CASTPRGTGTDTQYF. The CDR3 DNA follows: TGTGCCAGTACCCCACGTGGGACAGGCACAGATACGCAGTATTTT.

This chain uses TRBV5-4 with TRBJ1-2; TRBD1 aligns across 9 bases. The CDR3 is 15 amino acids. The germline V gene has CDR1 SGHNT and CDR2 YYREEE (reference sequence). The ends lost 4 bases at V and 5 bases at J; junction bases unmatched: 9. The CDR3 DNA reads as TGTGCCAGCAGCCCCGTTGTTGGACAGGGGTATGGCTACACCTTC. The encoded protein is CASSPVVGQGYGYTF.

The rearrangement joins TRBV19 to TRBJ1-6; tentative D call: TRBD1 (6 bases). CDR3 length equals 15 residues. Trimming pared 6 bases from V and 7 bases from J, leaving 16 bases between. Germline CDR1 and CDR2: LNHDA and SQIVND (reference sequence). This chain's CDR3 is CASSRQVRGNSPLHF. DNA of the CDR3: TGTGCCAGTAGCAGACAGGTACGGGGAAATTCACCCCTCCACTTT.

The chain recombines TRBV5-6 with TRBJ1-1; 8 positions match TRBD1. CDR3 length equals 12 residues. Germline values: CDR1 SGHDT, CDR2 YYEEEE. With 4 bases clipped from V and 6 bases from J, the junction kept 2 bases outside the gene matches. The CDR3 here is CASSPGQAEAFF. DNA for the CDR3: TGTGCCAGCAGCCCGGGACAGGCTGAAGCTTTCTTT.

The chain couples TRBV6-1 to TRBJ2-2; D ambiguous. Trimming stripped 2 bases from V and 2 bases from J, with 3 bases between. The CDR3 consists of 13 residues. Germline V gives CDR1 MNHNS, CDR2 SASEGT. Here the CDR3 reads CASSEPNTGELFF. Here the CDR3 DNA reads TGTGCCAGCAGTGAACCAAACACCGGGGAGCTGTTTTTT.

This clone occurred once. V usage is TRBV21-1 and J usage is TRBJ2-7; TRBD1 is taken as the D call from the table, unchecked against the DNA. TRBV21-1 is described as a pseudogene. This CDR3 region has 13 residues. In nucleotides, the CDR3 is TGTGCCAGCAGACCTAGGGGCTCCTACGAGCAGTACTTC. Translation: CASRPRGSYEQYF.